Here is one T cell receptor (beta chain) with its context. CDR1 and CDR2 (germline): SGHRS, YFSETQ. This CDR3 contains 15 residues. Trimming cost V 4 bases and J 5 bases; bases outside gene matches: 10. The data belong to a study of OX40 agonist ivuxolimab in advanced cancers. Sequencing was performed with immunoSEQ multiplex PCR; in TCRdb, only in-frame clones are kept and a portion is missing. The data show roughly 45,000 clones, about 81% seen once. The sequencing used CD4+ or CD8+ T cells sorted from blood, collected in a trial of the OX40 agonist ivuxolimab. The V and J genes are TRBV5-1 and TRBJ2-7; 9 bases map to TRBD1. The TCR comes from an adult with an advanced solid tumor such as melanoma, head and neck, liver or kidney cancer. The CDR3 nucleotides are TGCGCCAGCAGCGATCCGGGACAGGGTAGCAACGAGCAGTACTTC. Its protein product is CASSDPGQGSNEQYF.